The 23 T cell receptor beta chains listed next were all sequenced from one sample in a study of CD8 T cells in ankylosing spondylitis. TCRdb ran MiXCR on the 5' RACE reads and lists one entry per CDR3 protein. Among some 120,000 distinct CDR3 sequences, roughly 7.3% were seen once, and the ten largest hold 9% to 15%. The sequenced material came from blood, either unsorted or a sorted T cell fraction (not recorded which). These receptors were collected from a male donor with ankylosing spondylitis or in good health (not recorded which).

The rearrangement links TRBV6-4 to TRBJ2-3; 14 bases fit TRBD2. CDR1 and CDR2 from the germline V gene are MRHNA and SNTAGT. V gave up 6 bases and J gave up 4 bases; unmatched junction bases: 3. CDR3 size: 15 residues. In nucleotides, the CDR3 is TGTGCCAGCAGGAGACTAGCGGGGGGGCCAGATACGCAGTATTTT. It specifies CASRRLAGGPDTQYF.

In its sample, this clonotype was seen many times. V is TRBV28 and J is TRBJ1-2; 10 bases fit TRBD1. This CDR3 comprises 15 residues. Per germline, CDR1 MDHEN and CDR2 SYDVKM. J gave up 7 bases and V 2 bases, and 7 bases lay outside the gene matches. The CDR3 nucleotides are TGTGCCAGCAGTTTAGACCTCCGGGACAGGGGTGGCTACACCTTC. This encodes CASSLDLRDRGGYTF.

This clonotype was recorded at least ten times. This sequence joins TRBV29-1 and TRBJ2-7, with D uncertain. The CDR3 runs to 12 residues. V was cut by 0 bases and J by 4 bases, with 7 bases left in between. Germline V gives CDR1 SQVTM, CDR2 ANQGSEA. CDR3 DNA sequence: TGCAGCGTTGAAGACTTCCAATACGAGCAGTACTTC. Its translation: CSVEDFQYEQYF.

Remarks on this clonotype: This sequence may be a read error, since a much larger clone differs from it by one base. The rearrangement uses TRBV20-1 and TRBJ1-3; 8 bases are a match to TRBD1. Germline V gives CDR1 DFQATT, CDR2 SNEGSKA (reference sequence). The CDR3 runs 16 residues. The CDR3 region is CSARGTGRNSGSTIYF. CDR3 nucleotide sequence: TGCAGTGCCAGAGGGACAGGACGCAACTCTGGAAGCACCATATATTTT.

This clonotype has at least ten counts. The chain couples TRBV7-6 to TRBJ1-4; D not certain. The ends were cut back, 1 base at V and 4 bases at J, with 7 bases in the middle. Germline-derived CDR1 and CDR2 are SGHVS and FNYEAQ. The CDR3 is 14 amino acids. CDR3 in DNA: TGTGCCAGCAGCTTAGGGGCAGTTAATGAAAAACTGTTTTTT. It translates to CASSLGAVNEKLFF.

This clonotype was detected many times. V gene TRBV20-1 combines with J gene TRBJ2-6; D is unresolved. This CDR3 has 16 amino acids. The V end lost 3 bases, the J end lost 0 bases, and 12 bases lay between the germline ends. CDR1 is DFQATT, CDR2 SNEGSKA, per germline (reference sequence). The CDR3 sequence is CSASGGPPSGANVLTF. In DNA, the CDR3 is TGCAGTGCTAGTGGCGGTCCCCCCTCTGGGGCCAACGTCCTGACTTTC.

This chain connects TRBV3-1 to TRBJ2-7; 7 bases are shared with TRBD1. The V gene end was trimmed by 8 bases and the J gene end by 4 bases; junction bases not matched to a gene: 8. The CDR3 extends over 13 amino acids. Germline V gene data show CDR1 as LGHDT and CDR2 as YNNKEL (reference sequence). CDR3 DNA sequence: TGTGCCAGCGGCCCGGGACAGCATTACGAGCAGTACTTC. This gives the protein CASGPGQHYEQYF.

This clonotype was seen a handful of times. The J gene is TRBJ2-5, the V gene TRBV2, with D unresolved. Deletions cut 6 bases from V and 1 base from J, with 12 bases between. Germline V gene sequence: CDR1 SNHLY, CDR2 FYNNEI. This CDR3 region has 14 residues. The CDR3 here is CASSRGRSQETQYF. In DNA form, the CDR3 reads TGTGCCAGCAGCCGCGGACGGAGCCAAGAGACCCAGTACTTC.

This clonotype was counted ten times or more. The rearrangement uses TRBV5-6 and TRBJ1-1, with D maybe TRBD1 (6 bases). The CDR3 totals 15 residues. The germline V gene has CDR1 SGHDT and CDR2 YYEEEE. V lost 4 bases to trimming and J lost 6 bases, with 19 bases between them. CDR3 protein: CASSPKQGVFAEAFF. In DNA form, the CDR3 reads TGTGCCAGCAGCCCGAAACAGGGTGTGTTCGCTGAAGCTTTCTTT.

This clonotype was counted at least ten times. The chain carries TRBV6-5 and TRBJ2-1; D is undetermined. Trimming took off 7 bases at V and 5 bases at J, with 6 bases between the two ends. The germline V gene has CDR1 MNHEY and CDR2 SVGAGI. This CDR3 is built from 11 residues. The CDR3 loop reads CASTSDNEQFF. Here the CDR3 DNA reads TGTGCCAGCACCTCAGACAATGAGCAGTTCTTC.

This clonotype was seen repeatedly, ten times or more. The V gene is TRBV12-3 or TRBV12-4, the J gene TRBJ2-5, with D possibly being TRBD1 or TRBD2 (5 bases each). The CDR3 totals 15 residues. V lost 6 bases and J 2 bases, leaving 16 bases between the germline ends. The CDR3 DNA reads TGTGCCAGCAGAACTGAGGGGCTGCTACAAGAGACCCAGTACTTC. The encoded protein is CASRTEGLLQETQYF.

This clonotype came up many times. CDR3 sequence reads: CASSYSTSGDSYEQYF. The CDR3 DNA sequence: TGTGCCAGCAGTTACTCGACGTCAGGGGACTCCTACGAGCAGTACTTC. The chain carries TRBV6-2 or TRBV6-3 and TRBJ2-7; weak D call: TRBD1 (6 bases). CDR3 length equals 16 residues. Trimming cost V 0 bases and J 0 bases, with 12 bases left between them. Germline V gene lookup returns CDR1 MNHEY and CDR2 SVGEGT.

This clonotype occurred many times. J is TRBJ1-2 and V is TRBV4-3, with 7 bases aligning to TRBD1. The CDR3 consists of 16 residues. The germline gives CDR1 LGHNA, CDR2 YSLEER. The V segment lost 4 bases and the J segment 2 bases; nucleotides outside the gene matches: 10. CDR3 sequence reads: CASSRGNRGLNYGYTF. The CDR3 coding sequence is TGCGCCAGCAGCCGAGGGAACAGGGGTCTAAACTATGGCTACACCTTC.

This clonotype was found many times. The CDR3 nucleotides are TGTGCCAGCGCCCAGTCTAACTATGGCTACACCTTC. Protein: CASAQSNYGYTF. The chain joins TRBV12-3 or TRBV12-4 to TRBJ1-2, with D hard to call. There are 12 residues in the CDR3. V lost 8 bases and J 0 bases, leaving 7 bases between the germline ends.

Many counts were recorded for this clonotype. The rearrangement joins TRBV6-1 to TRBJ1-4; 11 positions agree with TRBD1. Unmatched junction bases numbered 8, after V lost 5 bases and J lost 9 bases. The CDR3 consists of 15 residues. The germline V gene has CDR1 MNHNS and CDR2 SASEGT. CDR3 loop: CASSPPGQGGKKLFF. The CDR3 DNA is TGTGCCAGCAGTCCTCCGGGACAGGGGGGGAAAAAACTGTTTTTT.

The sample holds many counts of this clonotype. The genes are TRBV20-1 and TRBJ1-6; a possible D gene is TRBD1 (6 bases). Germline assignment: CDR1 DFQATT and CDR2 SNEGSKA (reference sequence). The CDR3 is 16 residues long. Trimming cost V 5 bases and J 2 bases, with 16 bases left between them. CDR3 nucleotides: TGCAGTGCTTCCCAGGGGCCTCCGACCTATAATTCACCCCTCCACTTT. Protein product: CSASQGPPTYNSPLHF.

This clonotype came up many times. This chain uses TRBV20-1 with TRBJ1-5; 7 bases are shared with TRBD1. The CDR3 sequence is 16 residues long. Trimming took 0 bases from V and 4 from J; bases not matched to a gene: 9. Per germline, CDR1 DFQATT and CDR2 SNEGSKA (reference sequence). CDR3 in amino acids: CSARDATGAWNQPQHF. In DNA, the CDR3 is TGCAGTGCTAGAGACGCAACAGGGGCTTGGAATCAGCCCCAGCATTTT.

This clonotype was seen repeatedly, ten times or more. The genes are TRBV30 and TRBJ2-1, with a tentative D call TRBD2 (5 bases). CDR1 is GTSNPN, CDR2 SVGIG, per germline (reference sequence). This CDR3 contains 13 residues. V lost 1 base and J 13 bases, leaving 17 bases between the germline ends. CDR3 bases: TGTGCCTGGAGTGGGAACTCCGCGGGCCTTCAGTTCTTC. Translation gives CAWSGNSAGLQFF.

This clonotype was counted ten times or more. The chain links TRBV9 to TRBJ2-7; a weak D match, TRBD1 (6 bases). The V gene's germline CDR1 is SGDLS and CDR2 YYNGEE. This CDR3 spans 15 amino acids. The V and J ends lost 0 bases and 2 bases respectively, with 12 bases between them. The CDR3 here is CASSVGRGDTYEQYF. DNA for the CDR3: TGTGCCAGCAGCGTAGGTAGAGGGGACACCTACGAGCAGTACTTC. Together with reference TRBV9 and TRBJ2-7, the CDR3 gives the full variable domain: DSGVTQTPKHLITATGQRVTLRCSPRSGDLSVYWYQQSLDQGLQFLIQYYNGEERAKGNILERFSAQQFPDLHSELNLSSLELGDSALYFCASSVGRGDTYEQYFGPGTRLTVT.

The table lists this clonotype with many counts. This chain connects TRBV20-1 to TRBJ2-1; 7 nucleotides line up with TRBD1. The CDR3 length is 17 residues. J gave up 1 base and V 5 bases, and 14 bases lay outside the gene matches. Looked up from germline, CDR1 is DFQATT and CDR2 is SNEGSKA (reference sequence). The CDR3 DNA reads TGCAGTGCTCCCCCCTTAAGACAGGGACGATCCTACAATGAGCAGTTCTTC. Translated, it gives CSAPPLRQGRSYNEQFF.

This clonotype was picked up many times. CDR3 protein: CASSFPSGSYNEQFF. The CDR3 bases are TGCGCCAGCAGCTTCCCCAGCGGATCCTACAATGAGCAGTTCTTC. The J gene is TRBJ2-1, the V gene TRBV5-1; D might be TRBD2 (5 bases). The V gene lost 2 bases and the J gene lost 1 base, with 10 bases spanning the gap. The germline gives CDR1 SGHRS, CDR2 YFSETQ. There are 15 residues in the CDR3.

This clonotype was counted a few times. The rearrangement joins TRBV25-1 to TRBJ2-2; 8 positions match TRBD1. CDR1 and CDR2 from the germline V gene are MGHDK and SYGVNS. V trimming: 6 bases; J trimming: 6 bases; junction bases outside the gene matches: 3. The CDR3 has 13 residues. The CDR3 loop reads CASRDRGAGELFF. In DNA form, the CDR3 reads TGTGCCAGCAGAGACAGGGGTGCCGGGGAGCTGTTTTTT.

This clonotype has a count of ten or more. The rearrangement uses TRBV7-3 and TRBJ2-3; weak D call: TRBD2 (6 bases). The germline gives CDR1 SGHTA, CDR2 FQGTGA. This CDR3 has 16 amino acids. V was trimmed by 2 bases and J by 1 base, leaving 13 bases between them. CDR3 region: CASSLSGDRRTDTQYF. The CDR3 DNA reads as TGTGCCAGCAGCTTATCGGGGGATAGGCGCACAGATACGCAGTATTTT.